The entry that follows covers one T cell receptor (beta chain) sequence. No antigen is known for it. This specimen comes from a study of neurological immune-mediated disorders. Study findings and constraints: Phylogenetic grouping assigned the repertoires of 18 of 34 multiple sclerosis patients to a single related-CDR3 cluster, representing a possible signature.

Synthesis of cDNA was carried out by template-switch 5'RACE. The reaction used 10-nucleotide random UMIs. In TCRdb, the 5' RACE reads were re-called with MiXCR into one record per CDR3 protein. The sample holds over 45,000 distinct CDR3 sequences, less than 6% seen once. V was pared by 7 bases and J by 5 bases, with 12 bases between. This CDR3 spans 13 amino acids. The rearrangement joins TRBV23-1 to TRBJ2-1; possible D gene TRBD2, 6 bases. TRBV23-1 is assigned to the ORF class and has an uncertain function. This sequence originates from a woman younger than 35 with multiple sclerosis. The sample taken for sequencing was CD4+ T cells from blood. The CDR3 DNA reads TGCGCCAGCACGTCCGGGACTCACAATGAGCAGTTCTTC. Its protein product is CASTSGTHNEQFF.